This T cell receptor beta chain was observed in a study of PD-1 blockade in classical Hodgkin lymphoma. Overall study context: Patients got intravenous nivolumab 3 mg/kg every 2 weeks.

Profiled with immunoSEQ multiplex PCR; TCRdb holds only in-frame clones, not every one. In the table there are 55,000 to 75,000 clones, under 95% of which are singletons. There was relapse after autologous stem cell transplantation in every patient, and there was variation in brentuximab vedotin exposure. The CDR3 is 15 residues long. Germline V gives CDR1 MNHEY, CDR2 SVGAGI. After removal of 5 bases from V and 5 bases from J, the junction contained 6 bases not matched to a gene. V and J are TRBV6-5 and TRBJ2-2, with 9 bases fitting TRBD2. The input for sequencing was peripheral blood mononuclear cells (PBMCs), taken at baseline. This TCR was sampled from a human donor with classical Hodgkin lymphoma. The chain's CDR3 is CASSTGSGRTGELFF. In nucleotides, the CDR3 is TGTGCCAGCAGTACCGGTAGCGGGAGAACCGGGGAGCTGTTTTTT.